These 13 T cell receptor beta chains came from one sample sequenced in a study of type 1 regulatory T cells. TCRdb independently ran MiXCR on the reads; one entry per CDR3 protein. This table has about 42,000 distinct CDR3 sequences, 12% appearing once. Their cognate antigens are unknown. The sample comprised cultured non-Tr1 T cells, either the whole culture or a sorted T cell fraction (not recorded which). These receptors originate from a human donor in good health.

For this clonotype: A much larger clone lies one base from this, so it may be a read error. This chain connects TRBV5-1 to TRBJ2-3; D gene unclear. The CDR3 is 15 amino acids. The V gene lost 0 bases and the J gene lost 2 bases, with 10 bases spanning the gap. Germline V CDR1 and CDR2: SGHRS, YFSETQ. The CDR3 here is CASSLASASTDTQYF. Written as DNA, the CDR3 is TGCGCCAGCAGCTTGGCCTCAGCCTCCACAGATACGCAGTATTTT.

The sample holds many counts of this clonotype. The genes are TRBV10-3 and TRBJ2-7, with TRBD1 matching over 11 bases. This CDR3 region has 14 residues. Looked up from germline, CDR1 is ENHRY and CDR2 is SYGVKD. V lost 0 bases and J lost 8; bases outside the gene matches: 3. This chain's CDR3 is CAISESGTGGKQYF. The CDR3, as DNA: TGTGCCATCAGTGAGTCTGGGACAGGGGGGAAGCAGTACTTC.

This clonotype was counted ten times or more. The V and J genes are TRBV7-2 and TRBJ2-3; 9 bases are shared with TRBD2. CDR3 length: 12 amino acids. The V and J ends lost 5 bases and 11 bases, in that order; junction bases with no gene match: 5. In germline, CDR1 is SGHTA, CDR2 FQGNSA. CDR3 DNA sequence: TGTGCCAGCAGCCTTCTAGCGGGGTGGCAGTATTTT. This codes for CASSLLAGWQYF. Based on the CDR3 plus reference TRBV7-2 and TRBJ2-3, the full variable domain is GAGVSQSPSNKVTEKGKDVELRCDPISGHTALYWYRQSLGQGLEFLIYFQGNSAPDKSGLPSDRFSAERTGGSVSTLTIQRTQQEDSAVYLCASSLLAGWQYFGPGTRLTVL.

Notes on this clonotype: A much larger clone differs from this one at a single base, so this may be a read error. V and J are TRBV27 and TRBJ1-2; D remains unclear. Germline V CDR1 and CDR2: MNHEY, SMNVEV (reference sequence). The CDR3 contains 10 residues. As DNA, the CDR3 is TGTGCCGGAGGGTTCCATGGCTACGCCTTC. Residues: CAGGFHGYAF.

This clonotype was seen many times. The chain carries TRBV12-3 or TRBV12-4 and TRBJ2-2; D is possibly TRBD2 (5 bases). The CDR3 consists of 16 residues. The V end was cut by 3 bases, the J end by 2 bases, with 13 bases between. The CDR3 loop reads CASSLMVGKNTGELFF. Here the CDR3 DNA reads TGTGCCAGCAGTTTGATGGTCGGGAAAAACACCGGGGAGCTGTTTTTT.

This clonotype was found a few times. This chain uses TRBV20-1 with TRBJ1-5; 10 positions match TRBD1. There are 16 residues in the CDR3. In germline, CDR1 is DFQATT, CDR2 SNEGSKA (reference sequence). V trimming: 6 bases; J trimming: 4 bases; junction bases outside the gene matches: 12. The CDR3 bases are TGCAGTGCCTACCCTGTAGACAGGGGGCATAATCAGCCCCAGCATTTT. It yields the protein CSAYPVDRGHNQPQHF.

The sample holds many counts of this clonotype. The chain combines TRBV5-1 with TRBJ1-4; D gene uncertain. Germline CDR1 reads SGHRS; CDR2 reads YFSETQ. V lost 4 bases and J lost 4, with 8 bases in between. The CDR3 totals 13 residues. The CDR3 nucleotides read TGCGCCAGCAGCACCGGGGTTAATGAAAAACTGTTTTTT. Amino acids: CASSTGVNEKLFF.

Note on this clonotype: This may come from a read error, since a much larger clone is one base off. The V gene is TRBV7-2, the J gene TRBJ2-5; TRBD1 or TRBD2 may be the D gene (6 bases each). This CDR3 is 15 amino acids long. Germline lookup yields CDR1 SGHTA and CDR2 FQGNSA. For the CDR3, the DNA is TGTGCCGGCAGCTTAGGGGGGACCGGTGGAGAGACCCAGTACTTC. The encoded protein is CAGSLGGTGGETQYF.

This clonotype was counted ten times or more. The chain links TRBV21-1 to TRBJ2-1. TRBV21-1 is listed as a pseudogene. This CDR3 spans 12 amino acids. The CDR3 loop is CASSKERDEQFF. CDR3 in DNA: TGTGCCAGCAGCAAGGAAAGGGATGAGCAGTTCTTC.

Only a few counts were recorded for this clonotype. The J gene is TRBJ2-7, the V gene TRBV5-1; TRBD2 aligns across 8 bases. V shed 0 bases and J 5 bases; nucleotides not matched to a gene: 7. The CDR3 contains 15 residues. Germline V lookup: CDR1 SGHRS, CDR2 YFSETQ. CDR3 sequence: CASSLGAGEAHEQYF. CDR3 nucleotides: TGCGCCAGCAGCTTGGGAGCGGGAGAAGCCCACGAGCAGTACTTC.

Regarding this clonotype: A much larger clone lies a single base off, so this may be a read error. V usage is TRBV2 and J usage is TRBJ2-6; D call uncertain. Germline V gene sequence: CDR1 SNHLY, CDR2 FYNNEI. The CDR3 sequence is 14 residues long. V lost 11 bases, J lost 4 bases, and 15 bases lay in between. The CDR3 reads CASSQSYGANVLTF. The CDR3 nucleotides read TGTGCCTCCTCCCAGAGCTACGGGGCCAACGTCCTGACTTTC.

This clonotype occurred a few times. The chain carries TRBV5-5 and TRBJ2-5; tentative D call: TRBD2 (5 bases). Per the germline V gene, CDR1 is SGHKS and CDR2 is YYEKEE (reference sequence). CDR3 size: 15 residues. Between the trimmed V and J ends, which lost 1 base and 5 bases, there was a span of 15 bases. As DNA, the CDR3 is TGTGCCAGCAGCTTGATCGGAGGAGCAATTGAGACCCAGTACTTC. Translated: CASSLIGGAIETQYF.

This clonotype was found many times. The chain combines TRBV28 with TRBJ1-6; D is undetermined. The CDR3 length is 12 residues. CDR1 MDHEN and CDR2 SYDVKM come from the germline V gene. Between the trimmed V and J ends, which lost 10 bases and 9 bases, there was a span of 13 bases. CDR3 DNA sequence: TGTGCCACGACATCCGTGGTTTCACCCCTCCACTTT. Protein sequence: CATTSVVSPLHF.